This T cell receptor (beta chain) stems from a study of persistence of HIV-infected CD4 T cells. Study in general: Donors had been on suppressive ART for a median of around eight years. Findings of the study overall: Degenerate expanded CDR3beta sequences were enriched among CMV- and Gag-responding cells.

V lost 7 bases, J lost 1 base, and 6 bases stayed unmatched. The CDR3 is 16 residues long. From germline, CDR1 is SNHLY and CDR2 FYNNEI. The immunoSEQ assay was version 4, run in survey mode. TCRdb keeps only in-frame clones here, not all; method: immunoSEQ multiplex PCR. The sample carries some 45,000 clones, 88% recorded once. As to this clone: Its antigen is still unknown.

Anti-CD3/anti-CD28 beads served as a nonspecific positive control stimulus. Responding CD4+ T cells were sorted by upregulation of both CD40 ligand and CD69. The genes are TRBV2 and TRBJ2-2; 10 bases match TRBD2. The starting material was CD4+ T cells sorted from PBMCs after roughly 18-hour stimulation, obtained from a patient who received antiretroviral therapy. The clonotype comes from an adult woman with HIV who was CMV-seropositive. Written as DNA, the CDR3 is TGTGCCAGCAAAAAACTAGCGGGAAAGAACACCGGGGAGCTGTTTTTT. This sequence encodes CASKKLAGKNTGELFF. Complete variable domain (other parts from reference TRBV2 and TRBJ2-2): EPEVTQTPSHQVTQMGQEVILRCVPISNHLYFYWYRQILGQKVEFLVSFYNNEISEKSEIFDDQFSVERPDGSNFTLKIRSTKLEDSAMYFCASKKLAGKNTGELFFGEGSRLTVL.